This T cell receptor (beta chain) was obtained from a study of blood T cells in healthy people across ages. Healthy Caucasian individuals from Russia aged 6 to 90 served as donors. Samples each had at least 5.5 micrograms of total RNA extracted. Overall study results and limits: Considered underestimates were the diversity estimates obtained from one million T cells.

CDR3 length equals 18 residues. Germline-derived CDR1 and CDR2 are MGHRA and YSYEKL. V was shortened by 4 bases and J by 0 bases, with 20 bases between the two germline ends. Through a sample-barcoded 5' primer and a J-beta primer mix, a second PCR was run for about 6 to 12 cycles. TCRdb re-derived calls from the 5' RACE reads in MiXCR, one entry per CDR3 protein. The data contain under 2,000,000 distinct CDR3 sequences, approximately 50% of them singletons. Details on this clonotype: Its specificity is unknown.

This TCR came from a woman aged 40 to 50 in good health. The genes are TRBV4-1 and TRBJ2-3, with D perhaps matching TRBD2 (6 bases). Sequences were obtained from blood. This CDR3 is CASSRIPGLELSTDTQYF. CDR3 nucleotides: TGCGCCAGCAGCCGAATTCCGGGACTCGAACTTAGCACAGATACGCAGTATTTT.